This TCR beta chain came from a study of cytomegalovirus exposure and HLA in healthy donors. Study-level points and caveats: Most TCR sequences were seen very rarely across donors, but some public TCRs occurred in many.

The germline V and J ends were trimmed by 4 bases and 2 bases, with 9 bases remaining between them. CDR1 and CDR2 from the germline V gene are SGHAT and FQNNGV. The length of the CDR3 is 13 residues. Notes on this clone: What it binds is unknown.

Clones were sequenced by immunoSEQ multiplex PCR, and TCRdb holds only the in-frame ones, with some missing. The sample carries roughly 200,000 clones, approximately 89% recorded once. The V gene is TRBV11-2, the J gene TRBJ2-7; tentative D call: TRBD2 (5 bases). The clonotype was recovered from a man aged 30-40 years in good health and CMV-seropositive. The source material was PBMCs. Here the CDR3 reads CASSWTAPYEQYF. The CDR3 DNA reads as TGTGCCAGCAGCTGGACTGCACCCTACGAGCAGTACTTC. Using reference TRBV11-2 and TRBJ2-7 for the parts outside the CDR3, the full variable domain is EAGVAQSPRYKIIEKRQSVAFWCNPISGHATLYWYQQILGQGPKLLIQFQNNGVVDDSQLPKDRFSAERLKGVDSTLKIQPAKLEDSAVYLCASSWTAPYEQYFGPGTRLTVT.